This TCR beta chain was identified during a study of vaccination effects on CD4 cells after COVID-19. Findings and caveats of the study: Marked clonal contraction of infection- and vaccine-induced clones was seen late after vaccination.

Prior to sequencing, the ViraFEST assay stimulated PBMC with viral peptide pools, which expanded the antigen-specific CD4+ T cells. On roughly day 9 of culture, CD4+ T cells were separated out. The vaccine recipients had no prior SARS-CoV-2 infection, with negative nucleocapsid antibodies. This clone was observed a handful of times. Its antigen is unidentified. The CDR3 length is 14 residues. Germline V lookup: CDR1 SGHRS, CDR2 YFSETQ. The V segment lost 4 bases and the J segment 2 bases; nucleotides outside the gene matches: 4. Repertoires were generated with immunoSEQ multiplex PCR, while TCRdb's copy carries only in-frame clones and drops some. The data show about 27,000 clones, roughly 73% seen once.

The material was CD4+ T cells from PBMCs cultured with HCoV-NL63 spike peptides, obtained before COVID-19 vaccination. This sequence was found in a human donor who received a COVID-19 vaccine. This sequence joins TRBV5-1 and TRBJ1-1; 8 bases fit TRBD1. The CDR3 bases are TGCGCCAGCAGCGGGGGGACAGGTAACACTGAAGCTTTCTTT. Its protein is CASSGGTGNTEAFF.